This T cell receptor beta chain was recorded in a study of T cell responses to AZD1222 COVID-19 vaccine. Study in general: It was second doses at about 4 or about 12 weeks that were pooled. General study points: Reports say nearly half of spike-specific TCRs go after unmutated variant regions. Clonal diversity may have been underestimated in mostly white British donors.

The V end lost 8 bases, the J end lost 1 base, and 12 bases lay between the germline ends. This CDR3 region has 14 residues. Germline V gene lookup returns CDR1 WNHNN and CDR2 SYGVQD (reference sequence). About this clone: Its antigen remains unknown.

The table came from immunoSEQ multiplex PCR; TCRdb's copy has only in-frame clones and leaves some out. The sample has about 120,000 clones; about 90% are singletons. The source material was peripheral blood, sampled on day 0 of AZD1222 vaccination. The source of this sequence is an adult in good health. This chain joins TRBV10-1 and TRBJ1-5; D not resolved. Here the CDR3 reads CASPKRASNQPQHF. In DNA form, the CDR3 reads TGCGCCAGCCCTAAGAGGGCGAGCAATCAGCCCCAGCATTTT.